These 22 T cell receptor beta chains were all obtained from the same sample, sequenced in a study of shared clonotypes between healthy human individuals. Sequencing used immunoSEQ multiplex PCR; TCRdb keeps in-frame clones, though not all of them. The data hold over 1.4 million clones, with roughly 96% observed a single time. Sequencing was carried out using naive CD4+ T cells sorted from blood. Described subset: CD45RA+ positively selected. The receptors originated from a man aged 25 to 45 in good health.

The J gene is TRBJ2-7, the V gene TRBV7-8; a weak D match, TRBD2 (6 bases). CDR1 and CDR2 from the germline V gene are SGHVS and FQNEAQ. The CDR3 sequence is 11 residues long. V lost 8 bases, J lost 2 bases, and 7 bases lay in between. The CDR3 nucleotides are TGTGCCAGCCGCGGGGCCTACGAGCAGTACTTC. Its protein is CASRGAYEQYF.

The DNA for the CDR3 is TGTGCCAGCACACCTCACGCCGTACGGGATGAAGCTTTCTTT. Protein product: CASTPHAVRDEAFF. V gene TRBV28 combines with J gene TRBJ1-1; no clear D gene. CDR3 size: 14 residues. Looked up from germline, CDR1 is MDHEN and CDR2 is SYDVKM. V was pared by 7 bases and J by 7 bases, with 19 bases between.

The chain is built from TRBV9 and TRBJ1-3; D not certain. Germline-derived CDR1 and CDR2 are SGDLS and YYNGEE. The CDR3 is 15 residues long. The ends were cut back, 0 bases at V and 0 bases at J, with 7 bases in the middle. Here the CDR3 reads CASSVDVSSGNTIYF. CDR3 nucleotide sequence: TGTGCCAGCAGCGTAGACGTGTCCTCTGGAAACACCATATATTTT.

The rearrangement links TRBV27 to TRBJ2-7; D unresolved. V was shortened by 6 bases and J by 0 bases, with 15 bases between the two germline ends. The length of the CDR3 is 15 residues. Per germline, CDR1 MNHEY and CDR2 SMNVEV (reference sequence). The CDR3 DNA reads TGTGCCAGCAGCTTAGTGGGAAAAAGCTCCTACGAGCAGTACTTC. Translated, it gives CASSLVGKSSYEQYF.

The chain links TRBV15 to TRBJ2-7, with D possibly being TRBD1 or TRBD2 (5 bases each). V was trimmed by 1 base and J by 3 bases, leaving 13 bases between them. Germline CDR1 and CDR2: LNHNV and YYDKDF (reference sequence). The CDR3 covers 15 residues. The DNA for the CDR3 is TGTGCCACCAGCAGAGTAGGGACCCTCTACTACGAGCAGTACTTC. Translating gives CATSRVGTLYYEQYF.

The rearrangement uses TRBV7-2 and TRBJ2-1, with 8 bases matching TRBD2. Germline trimming cut 0 bases from V and 9 bases from J; bases unmatched to any gene: 13. Germline CDR1 and CDR2: SGHTA and FQGNSA. The CDR3 is 17 amino acids. The chain's CDR3 is CASSLASASGGWGEQFF. The DNA for the CDR3 is TGTGCCAGCAGCTTAGCGTCAGCCAGCGGGGGCTGGGGTGAGCAGTTCTTC. Using reference TRBV7-2 and TRBJ2-1 for the parts outside the CDR3, the full variable domain is GAGVSQSPSNKVTEKGKDVELRCDPISGHTALYWYRQSLGQGLEFLIYFQGNSAPDKSGLPSDRFSAERTGGSVSTLTIQRTQQEDSAVYLCASSLASASGGWGEQFFGPGTRLTVL.

This clone was counted a single time. CDR3 DNA: TGTGCCAGCAGCTTTTCGACTAGCGGGACCTTATTTCTAACAGATACGCAGTATTTT. The encoded protein is CASSFSTSGTLFLTDTQYF. The chain combines TRBV7-9 with TRBJ2-3; TRBD2 matches at 11 bases. Germline lookup yields CDR1 SEHNR and CDR2 FQNEAQ (reference sequence). The V gene end was trimmed by 3 bases and the J gene end by 3 bases; junction bases not matched to a gene: 14. The CDR3 extends over 19 amino acids.

The chain links TRBV9 to TRBJ2-1, with a tentative D call TRBD2 (6 bases). V lost 0 bases and J lost 2, with 9 bases in between. Per germline, CDR1 SGDLS and CDR2 YYNGEE. This CDR3 spans 15 amino acids. The CDR3 protein is CASSVVTGAYNEQFF. CDR3 nucleotides: TGTGCCAGCAGCGTAGTAACGGGGGCCTACAATGAGCAGTTCTTC.

J is TRBJ2-3 and V is TRBV28; TRBD2 aligns across 8 bases. Germline V gene sequence: CDR1 MDHEN, CDR2 SYDVKM. V lost 5 bases to trimming and J lost 1 base; unmatched junction nucleotides: 5. This CDR3 comprises 15 residues. The CDR3 loop reads CASSQAGAGTDTQYF. CDR3 nucleotides: TGTGCCAGCAGTCAAGCGGGAGCAGGCACAGATACGCAGTATTTT.

This clone has only one observation. The CDR3 is CALGYNEQFF. For the CDR3, the DNA is TGTGCATTGGGGTACAATGAGCAGTTCTTC. The chain is built from TRBV7-8 and TRBJ2-1, with D unclear. The CDR3 has 10 residues. CDR1 and CDR2 from the germline V gene are SGHVS and FQNEAQ.

To note about this clone: Lacking the conserved final phenylalanine or tryptophan, this CDR3 likely reflects a read error. It is unclear where the CDR3 begins or ends on the DNA, so no DNA is shown, and the CDR3 is as TCRdb lists it. The chain recombines TRBV4-3 with TRBJ2-7; no DNA check was done on the table's D call, TRBD2. The CDR3 sequence runs 10 residues, both termini included. Per the germline V gene, CDR1 is LGHNA and CDR2 is YSLEER. CDR3 sequence reads: CASSQDRGSL.

The chain recombines TRBV5-6 with TRBJ2-1, with D possibly TRBD2 on 5 matching bases. The CDR3 loop spans 15 amino acids. CDR1 is SGHDT and CDR2 is YYEEEE in the germline V gene. The V end lost 0 bases, the J end lost 4 bases, and 11 bases lay between the germline ends. CDR3 in DNA: TGTGCCAGCAGCTTGGGGGGAGTTAGGTACAATGAGCAGTTCTTC. Its translation is CASSLGGVRYNEQFF.

The chain recombines TRBV19 with TRBJ1-2; possibly TRBD1 for D (5 bases). The CDR3 is 18 amino acids. CDR1 and CDR2 from the germline V gene are LNHDA and SQIVND (reference sequence). V was shortened by 7 bases and J by 8 bases, with 32 bases between the two germline ends. The CDR3 DNA reads as TGTGCCAGTAACCCCTCCAGGGAGGGATTCCCCTCATCGGGAGGCTACACCTTC. Translation: CASNPSREGFPSSGGYTF.

The V call is TRBV9, the J call TRBJ2-5, with 8 positions matching TRBD1. The V gene end was trimmed by 0 bases and the J gene end by 4 bases; junction bases not matched to a gene: 5. The CDR3 has 15 residues. CDR1 and CDR2 (germline): SGDLS, YYNGEE. The CDR3 DNA reads TGTGCCAGCAGCGTAGGGGCAGGGGGCGTAGAGACCCAGTACTTC. Translation: CASSVGAGGVETQYF.

The genes are TRBV11-2 and TRBJ2-7, with 8 nucleotides matching TRBD1. The V gene end was trimmed by 5 bases and the J gene end by 4 bases; junction bases not matched to a gene: 10. The CDR3 has 15 residues. CDR1 is SGHAT, CDR2 FQNNGV, per germline. CDR3 DNA sequence: TGTGCCAGCAGCATCGGACAGGGTCTTATTTACGAGCAGTACTTC. Translated, it gives CASSIGQGLIYEQYF.

The chain couples TRBV28 to TRBJ1-5, with TRBD1 as a possible D gene (5 bases). The ends were cut back, 5 bases at V and 0 bases at J, with 11 bases in the middle. This CDR3 contains 15 residues. Per germline, CDR1 MDHEN and CDR2 SYDVKM. The CDR3 coding sequence is TGTGCCAGCAGTCCCGCAGGGTTTAGCAATCAGCCCCAGCATTTT. Translated, it gives CASSPAGFSNQPQHF.

The J gene is TRBJ2-2, the V gene TRBV7-3; 7 bases map to TRBD1. The germline V gene has CDR1 SGHTA and CDR2 FQGTGA. The CDR3 consists of 16 residues. V trimming: 5 bases; J trimming: 8 bases; junction bases outside the gene matches: 14. DNA for the CDR3: TGTGCCAGCAGCCCGGCGGCGGACAGGTTCGCGGGGGAGCTGTTTTTT. Its protein is CASSPAADRFAGELFF.

The chain carries TRBV7-9 and TRBJ2-5, with TRBD1 matching over 7 bases. Trimming cost V 5 bases and J 2 bases; bases outside gene matches: 14. The CDR3 runs to 17 residues. CDR1 and CDR2 from the germline V gene are SEHNR and FQNEAQ (reference sequence). CDR3 region: CASSPPSGTAKQETQYF. For the CDR3, the DNA is TGTGCCAGCAGCCCACCGTCCGGGACAGCCAAGCAAGAGACCCAGTACTTC.

The chain is built from TRBV11-2 and TRBJ2-7; possible D gene TRBD1, 5 bases. V was shortened by 7 bases and J by 8 bases, with 24 bases between the two germline ends. In germline, CDR1 is SGHAT, CDR2 FQNNGV. The CDR3 runs to 15 residues. The chain's CDR3 is CASNRILDTFKQQYF. The DNA for the CDR3 is TGTGCCAGCAACCGAATACTGGACACGTTTAAGCAGCAGTACTTC. The variable domain in full, with the rest retrieved from reference TRBV11-2 and TRBJ2-7, is EAGVAQSPRYKIIEKRQSVAFWCNPISGHATLYWYQQILGQGPKLLIQFQNNGVVDDSQLPKDRFSAERLKGVDSTLKIQPAKLEDSAVYLCASNRILDTFKQQYFGPGTRLTVT.

With regard to this clone: The same CDR3 is also encoded by other DNA sequences in this sample. The chain joins TRBV7-2 to TRBJ2-1; 12 bases agree with TRBD2. Trimming took 5 bases from V and 2 from J; bases not matched to a gene: 4. Per germline, CDR1 SGHTA and CDR2 FQGNSA. CDR3 length: 16 residues. The CDR3 DNA reads as TGTGCCAGCAGCGAGCGACTAGCGGGAGCCTACAATGAGCAGTTCTTC. Translating gives CASSERLAGAYNEQFF.

The chain links TRBV6-1 to TRBJ1-5; D not certain. The germline V gene has CDR1 MNHNS and CDR2 SASEGT. The V end was cut by 7 bases, the J end by 9 bases, with 16 bases between. This CDR3 region has 13 residues. The CDR3 loop is CASTLLYGAPQHF. Here the CDR3 DNA reads TGTGCCAGCACCCTACTATACGGCGCGCCCCAGCATTTT.

The V gene is TRBV5-4, the J gene TRBJ2-5; D gene ambiguous. The length of the CDR3 is 12 residues. CDR1 and CDR2 from the germline V gene are SGHNT and YYREEE (reference sequence). The V gene lost 0 bases and the J gene lost 7 bases, with 7 bases spanning the gap. CDR3 DNA: TGTGCCAGCAGCTTGGAGGGTGGGACCCAGTACTTC. As protein: CASSLEGGTQYF.